What follows is one T cell receptor beta chain and its context. Recruitment covered about two dozen US areas and drew participants whose ages spanned roughly 18 to 95 years. With 4 bases clipped from V and 7 bases from J, the junction kept 10 bases outside the gene matches. Germline V lookup: CDR1 SGHVS, CDR2 FQNEAQ. This CDR3 spans 16 amino acids. The data were produced by immunoSEQ multiplex PCR, yet TCRdb's version contains in-frame clones alone and is incomplete. The top ten clones hold around 6% of a sample with roughly 330,000 clones, roughly nine tenths of them seen once. The data are from a study of blood T cell repertoires in COVID-19. Study at large: The origin of the acute and convalescent COVID-19 samples was the United States, Italy and Spain.

The TCR was taken from a woman in her 30s who had recovered from COVID-19. Sequencing input: PBMCs or T cells enriched from blood (not recorded which). The rearrangement links TRBV7-8 to TRBJ1-6; TRBD1 agrees at 7 bases. The CDR3, as DNA: TGTGCCAGCAGCTACAGGGGACAATCGAAGAATTCACCCCTCCACTTT. The encoded protein is CASSYRGQSKNSPLHF.